This passage covers 30 T cell receptor beta chains from one sample sequenced in a study of blood T cells in healthy people across ages. Then a second PCR, running about 6 to 12 cycles, was carried out with a sample-barcoded 5' primer and a J-beta primer mix. TCRdb re-called the 5' RACE reads with MiXCR, one entry per CDR3 protein. The sample consists of over 1,200,000 distinct CDR3 sequences, 59% of them appearing once. What was sequenced was blood. These receptors were taken from a man between 18 and 29 years old in good health.

The gene calls are TRBV19 and TRBJ2-1; D tentatively reads TRBD1 or TRBD2 (5 bases each). The DNA end is more similar to TRBJ2-7, so the J call may be wrong. The germline gives CDR1 LNHDA, CDR2 SQIVND (reference sequence). This CDR3 has 15 amino acids. The CDR3 reads CASRTRDRSYNEQYF. CDR3 nucleotide sequence: TGTGCCAGTAGAACCCGGGACCGATCCTACAATGAGCAGTACTTC.

This chain connects TRBV12-3 or TRBV12-4 to TRBJ2-4; D remains ambiguous. The CDR3 loop spans 15 amino acids. Trimming took 7 bases from V and 5 from J, leaving 18 bases between them. CDR3: CASTRIGPVENIQYF. CDR3 in DNA: TGTGCCAGCACCCGAATCGGACCAGTGGAAAACATTCAGTACTTC.

This clonotype showed up just a few times. V gene TRBV6-2 or TRBV6-3 combines with J gene TRBJ2-3, with D possibly being TRBD1 (5 bases). Germline CDR1 and CDR2: MNHEY and SVGEGT. V gave up 6 bases and J gave up 2 bases, with 12 bases separating them. The CDR3 is 14 amino acids. The CDR3, as DNA: TGTGCCAGCAGACCGACAGTAGACACAGATACGCAGTATTTT. As protein: CASRPTVDTDTQYF.

The genes are TRBV9 and TRBJ2-1; possible D gene TRBD2, 7 bases. This CDR3 contains 14 residues. Trimming stripped 3 bases from V and 7 bases from J, with 14 bases between. Germline V gives CDR1 SGDLS, CDR2 YYNGEE. The CDR3 protein is CASSGGGLMNEQFF. For the CDR3, the DNA is TGTGCCAGCAGCGGCGGGGGCCTGATGAATGAGCAGTTCTTC. Looking up the rest from reference TRBV9 and TRBJ2-1 gives the full variable domain: DSGVTQTPKHLITATGQRVTLRCSPRSGDLSVYWYQQSLDQGLQFLIQYYNGEERAKGNILERFSAQQFPDLHSELNLSSLELGDSALYFCASSGGGLMNEQFFGPGTRLTVL.

This rearrangement joins TRBV27 to TRBJ2-3, with D perhaps matching TRBD1 (6 bases). CDR1 and CDR2 (germline): MNHEY, SMNVEV (reference sequence). Trimming cost V 5 bases and J 5 bases, with 17 bases left between them. The CDR3 totals 15 residues. The CDR3 sequence is CASSPRTATGDTQYF. CDR3 bases: TGTGCCAGCAGTCCTAGGACAGCGACTGGAGATACGCAGTATTTT.

The chain has TRBV7-2 and TRBJ2-6; no reliable D call. The CDR3 totals 15 residues. V gave up 4 bases and J gave up 4 bases, with 11 bases separating them. Looked up from germline, CDR1 is SGHTA and CDR2 is FQGNSA. As DNA, the CDR3 is TGTGCCAGCAGCTCCATCACGCGAGGGGCCAACGTCCTGACTTTC. It yields the protein CASSSITRGANVLTF.

Comment on this clonotype: Since a much larger clone is just one base distant, this may be a read error. The rearrangement joins TRBV14 to TRBJ2-7; D is unresolved. With 2 bases removed from V and 3 bases from J, the gap between germline ends came to 2 bases. The length of the CDR3 is 11 residues. Germline CDR1 reads SGHDN; CDR2 reads FVKESK. In DNA form, the CDR3 reads TGTGCCAGCAGCCAACACTACGAGCAGTACTTC. Translated, it gives CASSQHYEQYF.

The chain has TRBV15 and TRBJ1-4, with 8 bases lining up with TRBD1. Trimming removed 0 bases from V and 8 bases from J; junction bases left unmatched: 8. CDR3 length: 16 residues. From germline, CDR1 is LNHNV and CDR2 YYDKDF (reference sequence). The CDR3: CATSREPGQAGEKLFF. The CDR3 region has the DNA TGTGCCACCAGCAGAGAGCCGGGACAGGCAGGGGAAAAACTGTTTTTT.

This clonotype was observed a few times. This chain links TRBV27 with TRBJ2-1, with TRBD1 as a possible D gene (5 bases). The CDR3 covers 14 residues. Trimming stripped 2 bases from V and 4 bases from J, with 9 bases between. Germline-derived CDR1 and CDR2 are MNHEY and SMNVEV (reference sequence). For the CDR3, the DNA is TGTGCCAGCAGTTTACGGACACCGTACAATGAGCAGTTCTTC. As protein: CASSLRTPYNEQFF.

This chain uses TRBV7-2 with TRBJ2-5; D may correspond to TRBD1 or TRBD2 (5 bases each). This CDR3 region has 17 residues. Trimming pared 1 base from V and 5 bases from J, leaving 20 bases between. Germline V gene lookup returns CDR1 SGHTA and CDR2 FQGNSA. CDR3 sequence reads: CASSLGTYRDRQETQYF. In DNA form, the CDR3 reads TGTGCCAGCAGCTTAGGAACTTATAGGGACCGCCAGGAGACCCAGTACTTC.

The V gene is TRBV4-2, the J gene TRBJ1-6; D unresolved. CDR3 size: 17 residues. Trimming took off 1 base at V and 2 bases at J, with 12 bases between the two ends. Germline V gene data show CDR1 as LGHNA and CDR2 as YNFKEQ. The CDR3 here is CASSQGLWETYNSPLHF. The CDR3 DNA follows: TGTGCCAGCAGCCAAGGGCTGTGGGAGACCTATAATTCACCCCTCCACTTT.

This sequence joins TRBV12-3 or TRBV12-4 and TRBJ2-4; TRBD1 matches at 7 bases. V trimming: 3 bases; J trimming: 1 base; junction bases outside the gene matches: 3. The CDR3 is 15 amino acids. CDR3 amino acids: CASSFSDRAKNIQYF. The CDR3 DNA sequence: TGTGCCAGCAGTTTTTCGGACAGGGCCAAAAACATTCAGTACTTC.

The V and J genes are TRBV4-2 and TRBJ1-1, with 8 bases matching TRBD1. V lost 0 bases, J lost 5 bases, and 8 bases stayed unmatched. The CDR3 consists of 16 residues. Per germline, CDR1 LGHNA and CDR2 YNFKEQ. CDR3: CASSQDLNRGRTEAFF. CDR3 nucleotides: TGTGCCAGCAGCCAAGATCTGAACAGGGGGAGGACTGAAGCTTTCTTT.

V is TRBV4-2 and J is TRBJ2-1, with 7 nucleotides matching TRBD2. CDR3 length: 18 residues. Germline loops: CDR1 LGHNA, CDR2 YNFKEQ. The V gene end was trimmed by 4 bases and the J gene end by 4 bases; junction bases not matched to a gene: 16. In DNA form, the CDR3 reads TGTGCCAGCAGCCCCGGGAGCGGGATTCTGCGTGAGTACAATGAGCAGTTCTTC. Protein: CASSPGSGILREYNEQFF.

This clonotype was counted only a few times. The chain combines TRBV20-1 with TRBJ2-7; 9 bases match TRBD2. Germline-derived CDR1 and CDR2 are DFQATT and SNEGSKA (reference sequence). With V trimmed by 6 bases and J by 0 bases, 6 bases remained unmatched. This CDR3 region has 14 residues. The CDR3 nucleotides read TGCAGTGCCCCAACTAGCGGGTACTCCTACGAGCAGTACTTC. Translating it yields CSAPTSGYSYEQYF.

This clonotype was found a few times. This sequence joins TRBV20-1 and TRBJ2-3; the match to TRBD1 covers 7 bases. The CDR3 contains 15 residues. Germline CDR1 and CDR2: DFQATT and SNEGSKA (reference sequence). V lost 0 bases and J lost 3; bases outside the gene matches: 6. The CDR3 sequence is CSARDGGQTTDTQYF. DNA for the CDR3: TGCAGTGCTAGAGATGGGGGACAGACAACAGATACGCAGTATTTT.

This clonotype was counted once. The chain has TRBV12-3 or TRBV12-4 and TRBJ1-2; the D is unclear. Between the trimmed V and J ends, which lost 4 bases and 5 bases, there was a span of 11 bases. This CDR3 has 13 residues. CDR3 amino acids: CASSSDGEYGYTF. The CDR3, as DNA: TGTGCCAGCAGTTCGGACGGTGAATATGGCTACACCTTC.

The V and J genes are TRBV27 and TRBJ2-5; possibly TRBD1 or TRBD2 for D (6 bases each). Near its end, the DNA agrees better with TRBJ2-7, so the J call may be wrong. The CDR3 consists of 16 residues. Germline V gives CDR1 MNHEY, CDR2 SMNVEV (reference sequence). CDR3 bases: TGTGCCAGCATATTACGGTGGGGGGCCCCATCCTACGAGCAGTACTTC. Its protein product is CASILRWGAPSYEQYF.

The chain carries TRBV20-1 and TRBJ2-2; D is unresolved. Between the trimmed V and J ends, which lost 2 bases and 2 bases, there was a span of 6 bases. The CDR3 totals 13 residues. The germline V gene encodes CDR1 DFQATT and CDR2 SNEGSKA (reference sequence). CDR3 bases: TGCAGTGCTAGAATTTCTAACACCGGGGAGCTGTTTTTT. Protein product: CSARISNTGELFF.

This chain joins TRBV10-3 and TRBJ2-2; D not certain. Germline loops: CDR1 ENHRY, CDR2 SYGVKD. This CDR3 region has 13 residues. The V end lost 8 bases, the J end lost 4 bases, and 11 bases lay between the germline ends. The CDR3 DNA is TGTGCCATCTGCGCCAAGATCACCGGGGAGCTGTTTTTT. Translation: CAICAKITGELFF.

The J gene is TRBJ2-4, the V gene TRBV15; 8 bases fit TRBD2. The J call may be mistaken, given a closer DNA end match to TRBJ2-7. Germline lookup yields CDR1 LNHNV and CDR2 YYDKDF (reference sequence). CDR3 length equals 15 residues. The CDR3 loop is CATSRELAEPYEQYF. For the CDR3, the DNA is TGTGCCACCAGCAGGGAACTAGCGGAGCCCTACGAGCAGTACTTC.

In its sample, this clonotype was seen a few times. The rearrangement links TRBV20-1 to TRBJ2-7; weak D call: TRBD2 (6 bases). Trimming removed 5 bases at V and 3 bases at J, with 11 bases between. The CDR3 extends over 12 amino acids. Germline V CDR1 and CDR2: DFQATT, SNEGSKA (reference sequence). Here the CDR3 DNA reads TGCAGTGCTGGGGCGGGGAGCTACGAGCAGTACTTC. Translated: CSAGAGSYEQYF.

The rearrangement uses TRBV27 and TRBJ2-4; TRBD1 might be the D (6 bases). The J call may be in error: the DNA end matches TRBJ2-7 better. The germline V gene encodes CDR1 MNHEY and CDR2 SMNVEV (reference sequence). There are 14 residues in the CDR3. CDR3 protein: CASSRSGTPYEQYF. DNA of the CDR3: TGTGCCAGCAGCCGATCCGGGACACCCTACGAGCAGTACTTC.

This chain uses TRBV6-6 with TRBJ1-2, with D tentatively TRBD1 (5 bases). The ends were cut back, 6 bases at V and 7 bases at J, with 15 bases in the middle. Germline V CDR1 and CDR2: MNHNY, SVGAGI (reference sequence). CDR3 length: 13 amino acids. The CDR3 bases are TGTGCCAGCAGGAGTGAGGGGCGGCTTGGCTACACCTTC. The encoded protein is CASRSEGRLGYTF.

This clonotype was seen just once. The V and J genes are TRBV20-1 and TRBJ2-3; 7 bases line up with TRBD1. V lost 7 bases, J lost 1 base, and 2 bases stayed unmatched. Germline assignment: CDR1 DFQATT and CDR2 SNEGSKA (reference sequence). The CDR3 contains 12 residues. The CDR3 nucleotides read TGCAGTGAAGGGGGCGGCACAGATACGCAGTATTTT. Protein product: CSEGGGTDTQYF.

V is TRBV6-2 or TRBV6-3 and J is TRBJ1-1, with D unclear. The CDR3 has 17 residues. Trimming pared 2 bases from V and 0 bases from J, leaving 16 bases between. Per germline, CDR1 MNHEY and CDR2 SVGEGT. The CDR3 is CASSYGQDEIMNTEAFF. The CDR3 DNA sequence: TGTGCCAGCAGTTACGGGCAGGACGAGATAATGAACACTGAAGCTTTCTTT.

On this clonotype: The junction shows a germline mismatch at one end, possibly a read error. The rearrangement links TRBV12-5 to TRBJ2-5; D is unclear. CDR3 length: 11 amino acids. CDR1 is LGHNT, CDR2 FRNRAP, per germline. CDR3: CASGPQKTQYF. DNA of the CDR3: TGTGCTAGTGGTCCCCAAAAGACCCAGTACTTC.

There are a few counts of this clonotype. The chain is built from TRBV20-1 and TRBJ2-7; 8 positions match TRBD1. V shed 4 bases and J 2 bases; nucleotides not matched to a gene: 1. CDR3 length: 12 amino acids. In germline, CDR1 is DFQATT, CDR2 SNEGSKA (reference sequence). Here the CDR3 reads CSATGGPYEQYF. The CDR3 DNA reads as TGCAGTGCTACAGGGGGCCCCTACGAGCAGTACTTC.

The chain is built from TRBV20-1 and TRBJ2-3, with 7 bases identical to TRBD2. CDR1 and CDR2 from the germline V gene are DFQATT and SNEGSKA (reference sequence). The CDR3 consists of 12 residues. V lost 5 bases to trimming and J lost 8 bases; unmatched junction nucleotides: 7. CDR3 nucleotide sequence: TGCAGTGCTGATTCAACGGGGGGTACGCAGTATTTT. It codes for CSADSTGGTQYF.

This clonotype was seen more than once but under ten times. The chain joins TRBV20-1 to TRBJ2-4, with 12 bases identical to TRBD2. The J call may be wrong; the DNA end is better matched by TRBJ2-7. The CDR3 contains 12 residues. CDR1 and CDR2 (germline): DFQATT, SNEGSKA (reference sequence). CDR3: CSARTSGVEQYF. For the CDR3, the DNA is TGCAGTGCTCGGACTAGCGGGGTCGAGCAGTACTTC.